The 22 T cell receptor beta chains reported below all come from one sample, sequenced in a study of blood T cell repertoires in COVID-19. The protocol was immunoSEQ multiplex PCR, while the TCRdb copy is restricted to in-frame clones and leaves out a portion. This table holds about 230,000 clones, roughly nine tenths found once. Sequenced sample: PBMCs or T cells enriched from blood (not recorded which). Source of these receptors: a woman aged 50 to 60 in a cohort exposed to, infected with or recovered from COVID-19 (not recorded which).

This chain connects TRBV5-4 to TRBJ1-2, with 7 bases matching TRBD1. Germline loops: CDR1 SGHNT, CDR2 YYREEE (reference sequence). The V and J ends lost 2 bases and 7 bases, in that order; junction bases with no gene match: 14. The CDR3 sequence is 16 residues long. The CDR3 DNA reads as TGTGCCAGCAGCTTCCCTTGGGGCAGGGGGTACGGTGGCTACACCTTC. Encoded protein: CASSFPWGRGYGGYTF.

The rearrangement joins TRBV19 to TRBJ1-5; no clear D gene. Germline V lookup: CDR1 LNHDA, CDR2 SQIVND (reference sequence). Deletions cut 8 bases from V and 2 bases from J, with 13 bases between. CDR3 length: 14 residues. This CDR3 is CASCSVYGNQPQHF. CDR3 nucleotide sequence: TGTGCCAGTTGCTCAGTATATGGCAATCAGCCCCAGCATTTT.

The V gene is TRBV24-1, the J gene TRBJ1-4; D might be TRBD1 (6 bases). Germline V gene lookup returns CDR1 KGHDR and CDR2 SFDVKD. The V end lost 10 bases, the J end lost 4 bases, and 9 bases lay between the germline ends. The CDR3 has 12 residues. The CDR3 DNA is TGTGCCACTTCGGGACATAATGAAAAACTGTTTTTT. Protein: CATSGHNEKLFF.

This chain uses TRBV5-1 with TRBJ2-7; D gene uncertain. In germline, CDR1 is SGHRS, CDR2 YFSETQ. V lost 0 bases and J 4 bases, leaving 14 bases between the germline ends. The CDR3 sequence is 15 residues long. In nucleotides, the CDR3 is TGCGCCAGCAGCTTGGCCGTAAACAGTAGATACGAGCAGTACTTC. This encodes CASSLAVNSRYEQYF.

The chain carries TRBV18 and TRBJ2-5, with 12 bases fitting TRBD1. Germline V gene data show CDR1 as KGHSH and CDR2 as LQKENI. The CDR3 length is 15 residues. J gave up 3 bases and V 4 bases, and 3 bases lay outside the gene matches. The CDR3 nucleotides read TGTGCCAGCTCACAGGGGACAGGGGGCGAAGAGACCCAGTACTTC. It specifies CASSQGTGGEETQYF.

A remark on this clone: The same CDR3 is also encoded by other DNA sequences in this sample. The chain has TRBV5-6 and TRBJ1-6, with TRBD1 as a possible D gene (5 bases). This CDR3 contains 13 residues. Trimming pared 5 bases from V and 7 bases from J, leaving 10 bases between. Germline V gene lookup returns CDR1 SGHDT and CDR2 YYEEEE. The CDR3 loop is CASSSGPNSPLHF. The CDR3 nucleotides read TGTGCCAGCAGTTCAGGGCCCAATTCACCCCTCCACTTT.

The gene calls are TRBV28 and TRBJ1-1; D gene uncertain. Germline CDR1 MDHEN, CDR2 SYDVKM. The germline V and J ends were trimmed by 7 bases and 4 bases, with 13 bases remaining between them. This CDR3 region has 13 residues. CDR3 protein: CASTPGLGTEAFF. As DNA, the CDR3 is TGTGCCAGCACCCCCGGGTTGGGCACTGAAGCTTTCTTT.

The chain is built from TRBV30 and TRBJ1-3, with D uncertain. V was cut by 0 bases and J by 3 bases, with 6 bases left in between. The CDR3 consists of 13 residues. Germline V lookup: CDR1 GTSNPN, CDR2 SVGIG (reference sequence). The CDR3 nucleotides are TGTGCCTGGAGTGTAACTTTTGGAAACACCATATATTTT. As protein: CAWSVTFGNTIYF.

The chain recombines TRBV29-1 with TRBJ1-1; TRBD1 matches at 8 bases. Germline V lookup: CDR1 SQVTM, CDR2 ANQGSEA. The CDR3 loop spans 18 amino acids. After removal of 3 bases from V and 1 base from J, the junction contained 16 bases not matched to a gene. CDR3 residues: CSVDFLYRGYLGNTEAFF. CDR3 nucleotides: TGCAGCGTTGACTTCTTGTACAGGGGGTACCTTGGGAACACTGAAGCTTTCTTT.

The chain has TRBV4-3 and TRBJ1-2, with 12 bases that match TRBD1. The CDR3 loop spans 17 amino acids. Germline loops: CDR1 LGHNA, CDR2 YSLEER. V was pared by 4 bases and J by 6 bases, with 12 bases of the junction left unmatched. Here the CDR3 reads CASSLTPPGTGGHGYTF. The CDR3 nucleotides read TGCGCCAGCAGCCTTACACCTCCCGGGACAGGGGGCCATGGCTACACCTTC.

This clone turned up a few times. This chain uses TRBV4-3 with TRBJ1-6; 7 positions match TRBD1. Trimming cost V 2 bases and J 9 bases; bases outside gene matches: 4. CDR1 LGHNA and CDR2 YSLEER come from the germline V gene. The CDR3 extends over 14 amino acids. The CDR3 reads CASSQTGVSSPLHF. The DNA of the CDR3 is TGCGCCAGCAGCCAAACAGGGGTGTCTTCACCCCTCCACTTT.

The chain is built from TRBV7-9 and TRBJ2-3, with 11 positions matching TRBD2. V shed 2 bases and J 0 bases; nucleotides not matched to a gene: 7. CDR1 SEHNR and CDR2 FQNEAQ come from the germline V gene (reference sequence). The CDR3 sequence is 18 residues long. For the CDR3, the DNA is TGTGCCAGCAGCTTACTAGCGGGGGGTAGAACTAGCACAGATACGCAGTATTTT. This translates into CASSLLAGGRTSTDTQYF.

The chain links TRBV19 to TRBJ1-2; 7 bases fit TRBD1. CDR3 size: 13 residues. The junction had 4 bases not matched to a gene; V was cut back by 3 bases and J by 6 bases. Germline V gives CDR1 LNHDA, CDR2 SQIVND (reference sequence). Here the CDR3 reads CASSMTGWDGYTF. The CDR3 bases are TGTGCCAGTAGTATGACAGGGTGGGATGGCTACACCTTC. The whole variable domain, remainder taken from reference TRBV19 and TRBJ1-2, is DGGITQSPKYLFRKEGQNVTLSCEQNLNHDAMYWYRQDPGQGLRLIYYSQIVNDFQKGDIAEGYSVSREKKESFPLTVTSAQKNPTAFYLCASSMTGWDGYTFGSGTRLTVV.

The CDR3 DNA reads as TGTGCCAGCAGGCGGGGTCCATCCTACGAGCAGTACTTC. This encodes CASRRGPSYEQYF. The chain combines TRBV28 with TRBJ2-7; weak D call: TRBD2 (6 bases). The CDR3 runs 13 residues. The V gene's germline CDR1 is MDHEN and CDR2 SYDVKM. Trimming pared 6 bases from V and 1 base from J, leaving 10 bases between.

Details on this clone: A read error may account for a junction end that differs from germline. The V call is TRBV2, the J call TRBJ1-5, with 7 nucleotides matching TRBD1. Germline V CDR1 and CDR2: SNHLY, FYNNEI. The CDR3 sequence is 13 residues long. CDR3 DNA: TGTGCCAGCAGGGAAGACAGGGCACAGCCCCAGCATTTT. Residues: CASREDRAQPQHF.

This sequence joins TRBV12-3 or TRBV12-4 and TRBJ1-5; D perhaps matches TRBD1 (5 bases). CDR3 length: 13 residues. V shed 3 bases and J shed 8 bases, with 11 bases lying between them. CDR3: CASSFLGGEPQHF. The DNA for the CDR3 is TGTGCCAGCAGTTTTTTAGGAGGGGAGCCCCAGCATTTT.

The gene calls are TRBV4-2 and TRBJ2-6, with unresolved D. CDR3 length: 13 amino acids. V was trimmed by 4 bases and J by 4 bases, leaving 5 bases between them. Looked up from germline, CDR1 is LGHNA and CDR2 is YNFKEQ. The CDR3 sequence is CASSPLGANVLTF. CDR3 nucleotides: TGTGCCAGCAGCCCCTTAGGGGCCAACGTCCTGACTTTC.

The chain combines TRBV4-1 with TRBJ1-5; D is possibly TRBD1 (6 bases). CDR1 is MGHRA and CDR2 is YSYEKL in the germline V gene. V lost 4 bases to trimming and J lost 0 bases, with 16 bases between them. The CDR3 is 17 residues long. CDR3 region: CASSLEVRTDSNQPQHF. CDR3 nucleotide sequence: TGCGCCAGCAGCCTCGAAGTAAGGACAGATAGCAATCAGCCCCAGCATTTT.

V usage is TRBV9 and J usage is TRBJ2-7; the D gene is possibly TRBD2 (5 bases). V was clipped by 3 bases and J by 6 bases, with 16 bases between them. The CDR3 is 14 amino acids. CDR1 is SGDLS and CDR2 is YYNGEE in the germline V gene. CDR3 amino acids: CASSASWRSGEQYF. In DNA, the CDR3 is TGTGCCAGCAGCGCCAGTTGGAGGTCGGGCGAGCAGTACTTC. Full variable domain (outside the CDR3, taken from reference TRBV9 and TRBJ2-7): DSGVTQTPKHLITATGQRVTLRCSPRSGDLSVYWYQQSLDQGLQFLIQYYNGEERAKGNILERFSAQQFPDLHSELNLSSLELGDSALYFCASSASWRSGEQYFGPGTRLTVT.

The chain uses TRBV6-1 and TRBJ1-5, with D perhaps matching TRBD1 (5 bases). Trimming stripped 0 bases from V and 5 bases from J, with 11 bases between. CDR1 MNHNS and CDR2 SASEGT come from the germline V gene. The CDR3 has 15 amino acids. CDR3 in amino acids: CASSEAGGRHQPQHF. The CDR3, as DNA: TGTGCCAGCAGTGAAGCGGGGGGGAGACATCAGCCCCAGCATTTT.

This clone showed up just once. The CDR3 is CASSVSGGRGSPLHF. The DNA for the CDR3 is TGTGCCAGCAGCGTCTCAGGGGGAAGAGGGTCACCCCTCCACTTT. This chain links TRBV7-2 with TRBJ1-6; the match to TRBD1 covers 7 bases. Germline V gene sequence: CDR1 SGHTA, CDR2 FQGNSA. The CDR3 is 15 residues long. J gave up 10 bases and V 5 bases, and 11 bases lay outside the gene matches. The full variable domain, with the rest looked up from reference TRBV7-2 and TRBJ1-6, is GAGVSQSPSNKVTEKGKDVELRCDPISGHTALYWYRQSLGQGLEFLIYFQGNSAPDKSGLPSDRFSAERTGGSVSTLTIQRTQQEDSAVYLCASSVSGGRGSPLHFGNGTRLTVT.

This clone showed up just once. The chain carries TRBV2 and TRBJ1-3, with a weak D call TRBD1 (5 bases). Germline V gene lookup returns CDR1 SNHLY and CDR2 FYNNEI. The V gene lost 10 bases and the J gene lost 0 bases, with 10 bases spanning the gap. The length of the CDR3 is 13 residues. The CDR3: CAILTVSGNTIYF. CDR3 bases: TGTGCCATCCTGACAGTCTCTGGAAACACCATATATTTT.